This is a list of T cell receptor beta chains from one sample in a study of blood T cell repertoires in COVID-19. Clones were read by immunoSEQ multiplex PCR, and TCRdb kept only the in-frame ones, dropping some. Among 65,000 or so clones listed, approximately 80% were seen once. The sample taken for sequencing was peripheral blood. These receptors were taken from a human donor in a cohort sampled during active COVID-19. CDR3s include the opening cysteine and the closing phenylalanine or tryptophan. The order of the fields is J gene, D gene, clone size, CDR3 length, V gene, CDR3 protein, CDR3 DNA. A D gene is named only where the DNA matches it firmly. Not every row has a clone size; where given, it reads once, few, many or a size class.

>TRBJ2-1|NA|NA|15|TRBV29-1
CSVDGQGSSYNEQFF
TGCAGCGTTGATGGGCAGGGGAGCTCCTACAATGAGCAGTTCTTC
>TRBJ1-4|TRBD1|NA|16|TRBV19
CASRGQSYRANEKLFF
TGTGCCAGTAGGGGACAGAGCTATAGAGCTAATGAAAAACTGTTTTTT
>TRBJ2-1|TRBD2|NA|15|TRBV9
CASSTSGTTYNEQFF
TGTGCCAGCAGCACCTCCGGGACTACCTACAATGAGCAGTTCTTC
>TRBJ1-5|TRBD1|NA|13|TRBV15
CATRDSFVGPQHF
TGTGCCACCCGGGACAGTTTCGTTGGGCCCCAGCATTTT
>TRBJ1-1|NA|NA|11|TRBV20-1
CSAMGQAEAFF
TGCAGTGCTATGGGGCAGGCTGAAGCTTTCTTT
>TRBJ2-1|TRBD2|NA|13|TRBV11-2
CASSLASGRILFF
TGTGCCAGCAGCTTGGCTAGCGGGAGAATTCTGTTCTTC
>TRBJ1-2|NA|many|14|TRBV28
CASTPPNEPYGYTF
TGTGCCAGCACCCCTCCCAACGAGCCCTATGGCTACACCTTC
>TRBJ2-3|TRBD2|NA|14|TRBV15
CATELAGGPDTQYF
TGTGCCACCGAACTAGCGGGGGGGCCCGATACGCAGTATTTT
>TRBJ1-5|TRBD1|NA|15|TRBV24-1
CATSDSRQGHQPQHF
TGTGCCACCAGTGATTCCAGACAGGGCCATCAGCCCCAGCATTTT
>TRBJ2-1|NA|NA|13|TRBV3-1/TRBV3-2
CASSPRTGGEQFF
TGTGCCAGCAGCCCTAGGACCGGCGGGGAGCAGTTCTTC
>TRBJ1-6|NA|NA|15|TRBV30
CACSREQGLFAPLHF
TGTGCCTGCTCGAGGGAACAGGGTCTATTTGCACCCCTCCACTTT
>TRBJ2-5|NA|once|14|TRBV15
CATAPDSSQETQYF
TGTGCCACCGCCCCTGACAGCAGCCAAGAGACCCAGTACTTC
>TRBJ2-7|NA|NA|12|TRBV9
CASSVSGGEQYF
TGTGCCAGCAGCGTCTCAGGGGGGGAGCAGTACTTC
>TRBJ2-3|NA|NA|17|TRBV15
CATSRDIRGSGTDTQYF
TGTGCCACCAGCAGAGATATCCGGGGGAGTGGCACAGATACGCAGTATTTT
>TRBJ2-5|NA|NA|16|TRBV5-1
CASSLLQGGSQETQYF
TGCGCCAGCAGCTTGCTCCAGGGGGGCAGCCAAGAGACCCAGTACTTC
>TRBJ2-7|TRBD1|NA|15|TRBV5-1
CASSVGDRWVYEQYF
TGCGCCAGCAGCGTAGGGGACAGGTGGGTATACGAGCAGTACTTC
>TRBJ1-1|TRBD1|NA|15|TRBV5-1
CASSSWDSQNTEAFF
TGCGCCAGCAGCTCCTGGGACAGCCAAAACACTGAAGCTTTCTTT
>TRBJ2-3|NA|NA|13|TRBV6-5
CASSSAGVNTQYF
TGTGCCAGCAGTTCCGCGGGCGTGAATACGCAGTATTTT
>TRBJ1-6|TRBD1|NA|14|TRBV6-6
CASSSGTENSPLHF
TGTGCCAGCAGTTCCGGGACAGAGAATTCACCCCTCCACTTT
>TRBJ2-5|NA|NA|11|TRBV20-1
CSARSLETQYF
TGCAGTGCTAGATCTTTGGAGACCCAGTACTTC
>TRBJ2-3|TRBD1|NA|14|TRBV5-8
CASSRDRSTDTQYF
TGTGCCAGCAGCCGGGACAGAAGCACAGATACGCAGTATTTT
>TRBJ1-3|NA|NA|16|TRBV13
CASSLRPGGSGNTIYF
TGTGCCAGCAGCTTACGGCCAGGAGGCTCTGGAAACACCATATATTTT
>TRBJ2-2|NA|NA|16|TRBV9
CASSDVRGGGTGELFF
TGTGCCAGCAGCGATGTGCGGGGAGGGGGCACCGGGGAGCTGTTTTTT
>TRBJ2-3|TRBD2|few|16|TRBV2
CASTKGTSVSTDTQYF
TGTGCCAGCACAAAGGGGACTAGCGTTAGCACAGATACGCAGTATTTT
>TRBJ2-3|NA|NA|15|TRBV5-1
CASRSTVSSTDTQYF
TGCGCCAGCAGATCGACAGTTTCTAGCACAGATACGCAGTATTTT
>TRBJ2-1|NA|NA|14|TRBV4-1
CASSLLPTTAEQFF
TGCGCCAGCAGCCTTCTCCCGACGACAGCTGAGCAGTTCTTC